The 30 T cell receptor beta chains given below trace back to one sample, sequenced in a study of OX40 agonist ivuxolimab in advanced cancers. Profiled with immunoSEQ multiplex PCR; TCRdb holds only in-frame clones, not every one. The sample shows approximately 50,000 clones, nearly 80% of them seen only once. The source material was CD4+ or CD8+ T cells sorted from blood, sampled in a trial of the OX40 agonist ivuxolimab. The receptor set was obtained from an adult with an advanced solid tumor such as melanoma, head and neck, liver or kidney cancer.

About this clone itself: The same CDR3 also results from other DNA sequences found in this sample. This chain connects TRBV6-5 to TRBJ1-4; D is perhaps TRBD1 (6 bases). The CDR3 is made up of 14 amino acids. V was clipped by 2 bases and J by 4 bases, with 8 bases between them. CDR1 is MNHEY, CDR2 SVGAGI, per germline. The CDR3 nucleotides read TGTGCCAGCAGTTACGGACAGCTTAATGAAAAACTGTTTTTT. Translating gives CASSYGQLNEKLFF.

The rearrangement uses TRBV11-2 and TRBJ2-2, with D perhaps matching TRBD2 (6 bases). This CDR3 has 13 residues. CDR1 and CDR2 (germline): SGHAT, FQNNGV. Trimming pared 6 bases from V and 7 bases from J, leaving 12 bases between. CDR3 amino acids: CASRPRDFGELFF. DNA for the CDR3: TGTGCCAGCAGGCCACGGGACTTCGGGGAGCTGTTTTTT.

The DNA for the CDR3 is TGTGCCAGCAGCCGGTCCGGACAGGGGAATTTCGACGAGCAGTACTTC. It encodes CASSRSGQGNFDEQYF. The chain uses TRBV5-6 and TRBJ2-7; 9 bases are shared with TRBD1. The germline CDR1 and CDR2 sequences are SGHDT and YYEEEE. With V trimmed by 4 bases and J by 5 bases, 13 bases remained unmatched. The CDR3 is 16 residues long.

The CDR3, as DNA: TGTGCCAGCAGTGTCGGGGGGAGGTTAAACGAGCAGTACTTC. Its translation is CASSVGGRLNEQYF. J is TRBJ2-7 and V is TRBV2; 7 bases line up with TRBD2. This CDR3 is 14 amino acids long. CDR1 and CDR2 (germline): SNHLY, FYNNEI. After removal of 4 bases from V and 5 bases from J, the junction contained 8 bases not matched to a gene.

The rearrangement joins TRBV9 to TRBJ1-3; D call uncertain. The CDR3 has 14 amino acids. The germline V gene encodes CDR1 SGDLS and CDR2 YYNGEE. The ends were cut back, 6 bases at V and 8 bases at J, with 18 bases in the middle. The CDR3 is CASTPRAGVDTIYF. The DNA for the CDR3 is TGTGCCAGCACCCCCCGGGCAGGCGTAGACACCATATATTTT.

The chain has TRBV7-9 and TRBJ1-2; D is unclear. Germline lookup yields CDR1 SEHNR and CDR2 FQNEAQ (reference sequence). There are 17 residues in the CDR3. V lost 0 bases, J lost 2 bases, and 16 bases lay in between. Written as DNA, the CDR3 is TGTGCCAGCAGCTTAGCGCGGGGTTTAGGGATAAACTATGGCTACACCTTC. It codes for CASSLARGLGINYGYTF.

The chain employs TRBV9 and TRBJ2-5; 13 bases match TRBD2. J was trimmed by 5 bases and V by 0 bases; bases with no gene match: 4. Per the germline V gene, CDR1 is SGDLS and CDR2 is YYNGEE. The CDR3 totals 16 residues. CDR3 DNA sequence: TGTGCCAGCAGCGTAGGACTAGCGGGAGGTTATGAGACCCAGTACTTC. The encoded protein is CASSVGLAGGYETQYF. Together with reference TRBV9 and TRBJ2-5, the CDR3 gives the full variable domain: DSGVTQTPKHLITATGQRVTLRCSPRSGDLSVYWYQQSLDQGLQFLIQYYNGEERAKGNILERFSAQQFPDLHSELNLSSLELGDSALYFCASSVGLAGGYETQYFGPGTRLLVL.

This clone was detected only once. This rearrangement joins TRBV6-1 to TRBJ2-7; perhaps D is TRBD1 or TRBD2 (6 bases each). In germline, CDR1 is MNHNS, CDR2 SASEGT. The CDR3 extends over 14 amino acids. The V end was cut by 7 bases, the J end by 7 bases, with 20 bases between. CDR3 sequence (DNA): TGTGCCAGCACCCCGGGGGCCTACCCTACTGAGCAGTACTTC. This translates into CASTPGAYPTEQYF.

This clone was seen a few times. The chain is built from TRBV14 and TRBJ2-7, with D maybe TRBD1 (6 bases). With 4 bases removed from V and 7 bases from J, the gap between germline ends came to 20 bases. Germline V lookup: CDR1 SGHDN, CDR2 FVKESK. This CDR3 region has 15 residues. The DNA of the CDR3 is TGTGCCAGCAGCCCGATTGCCACAGGGCGCGGGGAGCAGTACTTC. Protein product: CASSPIATGRGEQYF.

The chain couples TRBV10-2 to TRBJ2-2; no definite D call. The CDR3 totals 12 residues. Deletions cut 11 bases from V and 4 bases from J, with 11 bases between. CDR1 WSHSY and CDR2 SAAADI come from the germline V gene. The CDR3 DNA is TGCGCCGCGGCGCGCGGCACCGGGGAGCTGTTTTTT. Its protein product is CAAARGTGELFF.

The chain carries TRBV5-1 and TRBJ1-2, with TRBD1 identical over 7 bases. This CDR3 is 15 amino acids long. In germline, CDR1 is SGHRS, CDR2 YFSETQ. V dropped 0 bases and J dropped 6; count of bases not matched to a gene: 8. The DNA for the CDR3 is TGCGCCAGCAGCTTGGGTCGGCAGGGGGTAAATGGCTACACCTTC. This sequence encodes CASSLGRQGVNGYTF.

This clone was seen more than once but under ten times. The chain carries TRBV7-9 and TRBJ1-3; no definite D call. CDR1 and CDR2 (germline): SEHNR, FQNEAQ (reference sequence). There are 15 residues in the CDR3. Trimming removed 0 bases at V and 1 base at J, with 7 bases between. The CDR3: CASSLALGSGNTIYF. The CDR3 region has the DNA TGTGCCAGCAGCTTAGCTTTGGGGTCTGGAAACACCATATATTTT. Variable domain in full (rest from reference TRBV7-9 and TRBJ1-3): DTGVSQNPRHKITKRGQNVTFRCDPISEHNRLYWYRQTLGQGPEFLTYFQNEAQLEKSRLLSDRFSAERPKGSFSTLEIQRTEQGDSAMYLCASSLALGSGNTIYFGEGSWLTVV.

In its sample, this clone was seen a few times. V is TRBV5-8 and J is TRBJ1-3, with unresolved D. The CDR3 has 14 amino acids. The V gene's germline CDR1 is SGHTS and CDR2 YDEGEE. V lost 5 bases, J lost 0 bases, and 9 bases lay in between. The CDR3 DNA is TGTGCCAGCAGTACGCCCGGCTCTGGAAACACCATATATTTT. This encodes CASSTPGSGNTIYF.

V gene TRBV13 combines with J gene TRBJ2-7; 8 bases agree with TRBD2. Germline V gene sequence: CDR1 PRHDT, CDR2 FYEKMQ (reference sequence). The CDR3 is 15 residues long. J lost 0 bases, V lost 2 bases, and 3 bases had no gene match. DNA of the CDR3: TGTGCCAGCAGCTTACGCGGGGGGCTCTCCTACGAGCAGTACTTC. It translates to CASSLRGGLSYEQYF.

V usage is TRBV2 and J usage is TRBJ2-5; no firm D call. The germline V gene has CDR1 SNHLY and CDR2 FYNNEI. The CDR3 is 11 amino acids. V was cut by 7 bases and J by 3 bases, with 6 bases left in between. CDR3 DNA sequence: TGTGCCAGCAAGGTGGAAGAGACCCAGTACTTC. It is translated as CASKVEETQYF.

The chain couples TRBV7-2 to TRBJ2-7; 9 nucleotides align to TRBD1. This CDR3 comprises 13 residues. Germline V gives CDR1 SGHTA, CDR2 FQGNSA. Trimming took 6 bases from V and 2 from J; bases not matched to a gene: 2. The CDR3 region has the DNA TGTGCCAGCAGTCGGGACAGGGCCTACGAGCAGTACTTC. Residues: CASSRDRAYEQYF.

The chain has TRBV5-1 and TRBJ2-1; possible D gene TRBD1, 6 bases. Looked up from germline, CDR1 is SGHRS and CDR2 is YFSETQ. The CDR3 is 14 residues long. V was pared by 4 bases and J by 3 bases, with 11 bases between. CDR3 sequence reads: CASSTGTLYNEQFF. CDR3 sequence (DNA): TGCGCCAGCAGCACAGGGACGCTCTACAATGAGCAGTTCTTC.

The chain uses TRBV5-1 and TRBJ2-7; 7 bases are shared with TRBD2. Trimming cost V 4 bases and J 7 bases; bases outside gene matches: 11. The CDR3 contains 14 residues. Germline V gene sequence: CDR1 SGHRS, CDR2 YFSETQ. The CDR3 nucleotides are TGCGCCAGCAGCGCGATGACTAGCTTGGGGGAGCAGTACTTC. It encodes CASSAMTSLGEQYF.

This clone came up a few times. The chain uses TRBV2 and TRBJ2-2; TRBD2 might be the D (6 bases). The V gene lost 1 base and the J gene lost 5 bases, with 11 bases spanning the gap. CDR1 is SNHLY, CDR2 FYNNEI, per germline. The CDR3 runs 15 residues. CDR3 in DNA: TGTGCCAGCAGTGAAGTCGGGGGAAGGACCGGGGAGCTGTTTTTT. Encoded protein: CASSEVGGRTGELFF.

The gene calls are TRBV7-7 and TRBJ2-5; D might be TRBD2 (5 bases). The CDR3 has 14 residues. Trimming removed 5 bases from V and 3 bases from J, with 13 bases in between. CDR1 and CDR2 (germline): SSHAT, FNYEAQ (reference sequence). The chain's CDR3 is CASSRAGKKETQYF. CDR3 sequence (DNA): TGTGCCAGCAGCAGAGCCGGGAAAAAAGAGACCCAGTACTTC.

On this clone: The same CDR3 also results from other DNA sequences found in this sample. The chain combines TRBV6-5 with TRBJ2-3; D remains ambiguous. Germline V lookup: CDR1 MNHEY, CDR2 SVGAGI. The CDR3 has 14 residues. With 0 bases removed from V and 3 bases from J, the gap between germline ends came to 7 bases. The CDR3 nucleotides are TGTGCCAGCAGTTACTCCTTAGGGACAGATACGCAGTATTTT. Translated: CASSYSLGTDTQYF.

The gene calls are TRBV5-7 and TRBJ1-1; 8 bases line up with TRBD1. TRBV5-7 is given ORF status, its function remaining uncertain. This CDR3 is built from 16 residues. V lost 2 bases, J lost 1 base, and 7 bases stayed unmatched. As DNA, the CDR3 is TGTGCCAGCAGCTTCGGGACCGGGACAGGGAACACTGAAGCTTTCTTT. Its translation: CASSFGTGTGNTEAFF.

This chain links TRBV7-9 with TRBJ2-7; tentative D call: TRBD2 (5 bases). Germline CDR1 and CDR2: SEHNR and FQNEAQ (reference sequence). The CDR3 runs 14 residues. Trimming removed 4 bases from V and 5 bases from J, with 15 bases in between. CDR3 sequence reads: CASSSSRGRDEQYF. CDR3 DNA sequence: TGTGCCAGCAGCTCCTCCCGGGGTCGGGACGAGCAGTACTTC.

The chain combines TRBV18 with TRBJ1-1, with D maybe TRBD1 (5 bases). The V gene's germline CDR1 is KGHSH and CDR2 LQKENI. Trimming removed 3 bases from V and 7 bases from J, with 18 bases in between. The CDR3 length is 15 residues. This chain's CDR3 is CASSPTAAGTYEAFF. The CDR3 DNA is TGTGCCAGCTCACCGACTGCGGCAGGGACTTATGAAGCTTTCTTT.

For the CDR3, the DNA is TGTGCCAGCAGCTCCCTGACCGGCCACTCCTACGAGCAGTACTTC. Amino acid sequence: CASSSLTGHSYEQYF. This chain connects TRBV7-8 to TRBJ2-5; D unclear. The tail of the sequence fits TRBJ2-7 better, so the J call may be wrong. The CDR3 totals 15 residues. Germline V gene sequence: CDR1 SGHVS, CDR2 FQNEAQ.

Here the CDR3 reads CASSTGYGYTF. The DNA of the CDR3 is TGTGCCAGCAGCACAGGATATGGCTACACCTTC. The chain links TRBV7-6 to TRBJ1-2; a weak D match, TRBD1 (5 bases). Germline V gene lookup returns CDR1 SGHVS and CDR2 FNYEAQ. The CDR3 is made up of 11 amino acids. Between the trimmed V and J ends, which lost 5 bases and 5 bases, there was a span of 6 bases.

The chain uses TRBV2 and TRBJ1-4, with D maybe TRBD1 (6 bases). This CDR3 contains 14 residues. V was cut by 6 bases and J by 4 bases, with 12 bases left in between. The germline V gene encodes CDR1 SNHLY and CDR2 FYNNEI. The CDR3, as DNA: TGTGCCAGCAGGAGGACAGCAGATAATGAAAAACTGTTTTTT. Its translation: CASRRTADNEKLFF. Full variable domain (outside the CDR3, taken from reference TRBV2 and TRBJ1-4): EPEVTQTPSHQVTQMGQEVILRCVPISNHLYFYWYRQILGQKVEFLVSFYNNEISEKSEIFDDQFSVERPDGSNFTLKIRSTKLEDSAMYFCASRRTADNEKLFFGSGTQLSVL.

The gene calls are TRBV28 and TRBJ1-4; 11 bases align to TRBD1. CDR1 is MDHEN and CDR2 is SYDVKM in the germline V gene. The CDR3 totals 17 residues. With V trimmed by 5 bases and J by 5 bases, 10 bases remained unmatched. The CDR3, as DNA: TGTGCCAGCAGTAACGGCCCGGGACAGGGGGGAAATGAAAAACTGTTTTTT. Translating it yields CASSNGPGQGGNEKLFF.

The chain couples TRBV29-1 to TRBJ2-5, with D unclear. CDR3 length: 15 residues. Trimming left V 5 bases short and J 0 bases short, with 16 bases between. Germline CDR1 is SQVTM and CDR2 is ANQGSEA. This CDR3 reads CSVFPLSWYQETQYF. The CDR3 DNA reads as TGCAGCGTTTTTCCTCTCAGTTGGTACCAAGAGACCCAGTACTTC. Variable domain in full (rest from reference TRBV29-1 and TRBJ2-5): SAVISQKPSRDICQRGTSLTIQCQVDSQVTMMFWYRQQPGQSLTLIATANQGSEATYESGFVIDKFPISRPNLTFSTLTVSNMSPEDSSIYLCSVFPLSWYQETQYFGPGTRLLVL.

This clone appeared a few times. The chain combines TRBV4-1 with TRBJ1-1; D remains unclear. V shed 0 bases and J shed 10 bases, with 12 bases lying between them. The germline gives CDR1 MGHRA, CDR2 YSYEKL. There are 13 residues in the CDR3. CDR3 sequence reads: CASSQERYPGAFF. Here the CDR3 DNA reads TGCGCCAGCAGCCAAGAGAGGTACCCGGGAGCTTTCTTT.